This entry is about one TCR beta chain. As yet, its antigen is unknown. The sample originates from a study of T cell responses to AZD1222 COVID-19 vaccine. Study at large: Second doses at about 4 or about 12 weeks were pooled.

Measured with immunoSEQ multiplex PCR; TCRdb has only the in-frame clones, and not every one. The sample yields about 94,000 clones, about 88% seen once. The CDR3 is 13 residues long. With 1 base removed from V and 7 bases from J, the gap between germline ends came to 11 bases. Study-wide points: Baseline serology detected seropositivity in only six AZD1222 recipients. Breadth and depth of Spike-specific TCRs rose after two AZD1222 doses.

This sample comprised peripheral blood, obtained on day 0 of AZD1222 vaccination. The J gene is TRBJ2-7, the V gene TRBV12-3 or TRBV12-4, with D perhaps TRBD1 or TRBD2 (5 bases each). The receptor was isolated from an adult in good health. CDR3 sequence reads: CASSLGTGGEQYF. CDR3 coding DNA: TGTGCCAGCAGTTTAGGTACAGGAGGAGAGCAGTACTTC.